This TCR beta chain comes out of a study of blood T cell repertoires in COVID-19. Across the study: Some COVID-19 samples were acute and others convalescent; all came from the United States, Italy and Spain. PBMCs, B-cell-depleted T cells, or T cells were the source of the cDNA or gDNA that made up the material.

J lost 5 bases, V lost 3 bases, and 7 bases had no gene match. The germline V gene has CDR1 SGDLS and CDR2 YYNGEE. This CDR3 is built from 14 residues. It was during active infection that Seattle patients were enrolled and then longitudinally followed. As handled by the study authors: Amplification of reference gene primers provided the estimated nucleated cell counts. The repertoire was sequenced with immunoSEQ multiplex PCR; TCRdb's copy has only in-frame clones and lacks some. The DNA was the basis for D and trimming; V, J and clone size are from that table. This sample has about 230,000 clones, with 70% to 90% found just once.

The V call is TRBV9, the J call TRBJ2-7, with TRBD1 identical over 8 bases. Input material: peripheral blood. This TCR was sampled from a man aged 45-60 years with COVID-19, enrolled during active disease. The CDR3 reads CASSGGQGNDEQYF. CDR3 DNA sequence: TGTGCCAGCAGCGGAGGACAGGGAAACGACGAGCAGTACTTC.